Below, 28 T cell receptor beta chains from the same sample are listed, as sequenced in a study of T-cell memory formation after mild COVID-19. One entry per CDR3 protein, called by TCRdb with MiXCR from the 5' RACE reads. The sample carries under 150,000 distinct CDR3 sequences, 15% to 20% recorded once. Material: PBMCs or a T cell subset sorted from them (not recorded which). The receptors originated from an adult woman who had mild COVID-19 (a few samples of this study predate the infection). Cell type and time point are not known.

This CDR3 reads CASSLVGRISGANVLTF. Written as DNA, the CDR3 is TGTGCCAGCAGCTTAGTGGGACGGATCTCTGGGGCCAACGTCCTGACTTTC. The V and J genes are TRBV7-3 and TRBJ2-6, with D possibly called TRBD1 or TRBD2 (5 bases each). Germline loops: CDR1 SGHTA, CDR2 FQGTGA. The CDR3 totals 17 residues. The V gene lost 2 bases and the J gene lost 0 bases, with 11 bases spanning the gap.

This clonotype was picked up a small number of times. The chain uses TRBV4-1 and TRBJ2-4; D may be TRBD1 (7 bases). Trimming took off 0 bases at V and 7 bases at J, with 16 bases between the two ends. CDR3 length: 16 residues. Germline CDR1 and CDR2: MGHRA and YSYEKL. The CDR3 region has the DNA TGCGCCAGCAGCCAAGATCTCGGAGGGGGCGAGAACATTCAGTACTTC. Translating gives CASSQDLGGGENIQYF.

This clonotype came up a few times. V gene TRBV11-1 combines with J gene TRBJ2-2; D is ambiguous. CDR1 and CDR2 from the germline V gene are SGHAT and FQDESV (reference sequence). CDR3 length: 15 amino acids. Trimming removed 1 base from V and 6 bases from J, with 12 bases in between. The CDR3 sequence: CASSLEGPGAGELFF. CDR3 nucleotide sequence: TGTGCCAGCAGCTTAGAAGGGCCGGGCGCCGGGGAGCTGTTTTTT.

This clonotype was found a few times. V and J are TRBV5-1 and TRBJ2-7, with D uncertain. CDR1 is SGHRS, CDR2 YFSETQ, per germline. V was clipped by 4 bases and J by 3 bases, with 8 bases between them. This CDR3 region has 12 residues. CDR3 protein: CASSPMGYEQYF. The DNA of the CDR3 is TGCGCCAGCAGCCCCATGGGCTACGAGCAGTACTTC.

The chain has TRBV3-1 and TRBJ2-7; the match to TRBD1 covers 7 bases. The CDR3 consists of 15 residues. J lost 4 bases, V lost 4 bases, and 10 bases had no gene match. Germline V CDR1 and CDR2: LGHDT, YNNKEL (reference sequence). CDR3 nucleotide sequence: TGTGCCAGCAGCCCCAGGGGGAAGGCTTTATACGAGCAGTACTTC. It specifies CASSPRGKALYEQYF.

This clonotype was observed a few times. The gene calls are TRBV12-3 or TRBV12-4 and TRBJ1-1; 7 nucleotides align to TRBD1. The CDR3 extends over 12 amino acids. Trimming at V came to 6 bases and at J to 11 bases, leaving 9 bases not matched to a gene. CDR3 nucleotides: TGTGCCAGCAGACCAACAGGGGCCGCCGCTTTCTTT. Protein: CASRPTGAAAFF.

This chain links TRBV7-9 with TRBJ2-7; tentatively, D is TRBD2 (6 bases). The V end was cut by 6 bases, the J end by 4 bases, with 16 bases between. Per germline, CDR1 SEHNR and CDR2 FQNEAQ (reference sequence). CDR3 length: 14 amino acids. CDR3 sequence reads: CASSPWGVPYEQYF. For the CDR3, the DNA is TGTGCCAGCAGTCCATGGGGGGTCCCTTACGAGCAGTACTTC.

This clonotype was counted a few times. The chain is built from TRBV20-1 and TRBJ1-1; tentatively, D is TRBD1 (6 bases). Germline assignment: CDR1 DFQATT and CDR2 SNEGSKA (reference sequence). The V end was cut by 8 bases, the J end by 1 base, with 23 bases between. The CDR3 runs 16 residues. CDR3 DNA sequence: TGCAGTCTCCGCGGTCAGGGGAGGAGGGCGAACACTGAAGCTTTCTTT. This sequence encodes CSLRGQGRRANTEAFF.

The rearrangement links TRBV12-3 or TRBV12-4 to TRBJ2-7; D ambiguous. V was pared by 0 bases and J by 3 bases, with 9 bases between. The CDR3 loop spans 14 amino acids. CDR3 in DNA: TGTGCCAGCAGTTTAGCGAGACATATCTACGAGCAGTACTTC. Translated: CASSLARHIYEQYF.

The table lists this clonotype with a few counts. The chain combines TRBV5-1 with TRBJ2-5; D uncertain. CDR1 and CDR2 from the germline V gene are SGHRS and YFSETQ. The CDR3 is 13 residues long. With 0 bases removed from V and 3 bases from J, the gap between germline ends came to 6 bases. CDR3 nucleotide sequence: TGCGCCAGCAGCTTGGGTGCCGAAGAGACCCAGTACTTC. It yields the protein CASSLGAEETQYF. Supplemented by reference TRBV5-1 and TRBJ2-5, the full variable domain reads KAGVTQTPRYLIKTRGQQVTLSCSPISGHRSVSWYQQTPGQGLQFLFEYFSETQRNKGNFPGRFSGRQFSNSRSEMNVSTLELGDSALYLCASSLGAEETQYFGPGTRLLVL.

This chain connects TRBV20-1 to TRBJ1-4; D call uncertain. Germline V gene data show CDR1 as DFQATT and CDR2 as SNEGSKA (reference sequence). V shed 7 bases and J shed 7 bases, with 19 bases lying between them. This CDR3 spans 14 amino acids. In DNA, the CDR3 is TGCAGTGTTCCCGTAGGAGGGAGGAGTGAAAAACTGTTTTTT. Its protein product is CSVPVGGRSEKLFF.

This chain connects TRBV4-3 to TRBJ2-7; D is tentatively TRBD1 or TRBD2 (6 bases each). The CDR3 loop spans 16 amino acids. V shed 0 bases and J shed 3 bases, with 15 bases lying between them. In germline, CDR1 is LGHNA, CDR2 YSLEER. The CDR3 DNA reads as TGCGCCAGCAGCCAAGATGGGGGCGGGAATTACTACGAGCAGTACTTC. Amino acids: CASSQDGGGNYYEQYF.

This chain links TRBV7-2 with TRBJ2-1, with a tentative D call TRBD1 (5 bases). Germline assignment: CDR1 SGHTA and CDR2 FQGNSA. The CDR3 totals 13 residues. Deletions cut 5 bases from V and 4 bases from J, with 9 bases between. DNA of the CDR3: TGTGCCAGCAGCGTAACAGGTTACAATGAGCAGTTCTTC. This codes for CASSVTGYNEQFF. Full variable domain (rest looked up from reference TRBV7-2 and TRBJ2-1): GAGVSQSPSNKVTEKGKDVELRCDPISGHTALYWYRQSLGQGLEFLIYFQGNSAPDKSGLPSDRFSAERTGGSVSTLTIQRTQQEDSAVYLCASSVTGYNEQFFGPGTRLTVL.

The CDR3 DNA follows: TGTGCCAGTACCCTACAGGGGGCCAGGGGTAATTCACCCCTCCACTTT. Translating it yields CASTLQGARGNSPLHF. The chain combines TRBV19 with TRBJ1-6, with TRBD1 matching over 9 bases. With 7 bases clipped from V and 6 bases from J, the junction kept 10 bases outside the gene matches. Looked up from germline, CDR1 is LNHDA and CDR2 is SQIVND (reference sequence). The CDR3 is 16 amino acids.

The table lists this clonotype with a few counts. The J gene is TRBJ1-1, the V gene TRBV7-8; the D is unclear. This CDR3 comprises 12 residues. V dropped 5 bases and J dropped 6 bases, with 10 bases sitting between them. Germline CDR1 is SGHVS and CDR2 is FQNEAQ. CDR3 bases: TGTGCCAGCAGCCTGGAGGCCGCTGAAGCTTTCTTT. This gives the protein CASSLEAAEAFF.

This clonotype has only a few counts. DNA of the CDR3: TGTGCTAGTGTTCTGGGACTTAGCACAGATACGCAGTATTTT. Translated, it gives CASVLGLSTDTQYF. The chain employs TRBV12-5 and TRBJ2-3; tentative D call: TRBD2 (6 bases). Deletions cut 7 bases from V and 0 bases from J, with 11 bases between. Germline V gene sequence: CDR1 LGHNT, CDR2 FRNRAP. The CDR3 extends over 14 amino acids.

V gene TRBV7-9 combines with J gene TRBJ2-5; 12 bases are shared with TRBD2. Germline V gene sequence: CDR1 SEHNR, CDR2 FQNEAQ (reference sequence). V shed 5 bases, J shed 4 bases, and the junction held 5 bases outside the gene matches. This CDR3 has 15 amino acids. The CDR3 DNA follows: TGTGCCAGCAGCCAAACGGGACTAGCGGGAGAGACCCAGTACTTC. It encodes CASSQTGLAGETQYF.

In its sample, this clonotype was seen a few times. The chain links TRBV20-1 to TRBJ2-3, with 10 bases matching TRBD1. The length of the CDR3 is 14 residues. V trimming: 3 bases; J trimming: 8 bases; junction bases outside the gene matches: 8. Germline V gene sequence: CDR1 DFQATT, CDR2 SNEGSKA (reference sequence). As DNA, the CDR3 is TGCAGTGCTAGCCGGGACAGGGGCCGTCGTACGCAGTATTTT. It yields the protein CSASRDRGRRTQYF.

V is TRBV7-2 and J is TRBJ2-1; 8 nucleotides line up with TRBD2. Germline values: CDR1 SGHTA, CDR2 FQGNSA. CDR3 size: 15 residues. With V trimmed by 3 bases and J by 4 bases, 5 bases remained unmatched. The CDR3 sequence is CASSLGLEVYNEQFF. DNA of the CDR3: TGTGCCAGCAGCTTGGGACTAGAAGTTTACAATGAGCAGTTCTTC.

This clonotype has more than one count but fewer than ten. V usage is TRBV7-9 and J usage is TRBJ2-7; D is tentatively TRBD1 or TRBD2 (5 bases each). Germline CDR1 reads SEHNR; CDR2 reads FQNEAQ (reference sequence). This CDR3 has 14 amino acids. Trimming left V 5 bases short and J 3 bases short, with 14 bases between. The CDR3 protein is CASSPLDSFYEQYF. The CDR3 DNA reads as TGTGCCAGCAGCCCACTAGACAGTTTCTACGAGCAGTACTTC.

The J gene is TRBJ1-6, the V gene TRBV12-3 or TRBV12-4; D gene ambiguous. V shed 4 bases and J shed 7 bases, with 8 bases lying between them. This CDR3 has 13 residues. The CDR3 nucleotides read TGTGCCAGCAGTTCGACTGTGAATTCACCCCTCCACTTT. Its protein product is CASSSTVNSPLHF.

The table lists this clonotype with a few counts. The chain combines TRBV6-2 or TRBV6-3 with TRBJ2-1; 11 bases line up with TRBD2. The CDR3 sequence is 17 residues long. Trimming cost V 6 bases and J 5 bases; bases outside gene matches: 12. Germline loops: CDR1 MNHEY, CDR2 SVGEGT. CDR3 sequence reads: CASRIRLAGSLDNEQFF. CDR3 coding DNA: TGTGCCAGCAGAATAAGACTAGCGGGGTCCTTAGACAATGAGCAGTTCTTC.

CDR3 loop: CASSQRVGSGQPQHF. The CDR3, as DNA: TGTGCCAGCAGTCAAAGGGTTGGGTCGGGACAGCCCCAGCATTTT. The chain combines TRBV2 with TRBJ1-5, with D uncertain. This CDR3 has 15 residues. The germline V gene has CDR1 SNHLY and CDR2 FYNNEI. The V end lost 5 bases, the J end lost 7 bases, and 18 bases lay between the germline ends.

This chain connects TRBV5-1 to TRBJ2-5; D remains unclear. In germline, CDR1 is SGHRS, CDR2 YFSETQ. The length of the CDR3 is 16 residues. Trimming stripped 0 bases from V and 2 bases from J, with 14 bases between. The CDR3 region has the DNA TGCGCCAGCAGCTTGGGGAGACTGGAAGGACAAGAGACCCAGTACTTC. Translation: CASSLGRLEGQETQYF.

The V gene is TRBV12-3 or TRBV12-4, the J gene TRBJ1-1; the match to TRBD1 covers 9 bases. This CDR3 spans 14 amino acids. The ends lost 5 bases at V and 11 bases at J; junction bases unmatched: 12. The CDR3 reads CASSPGTGREAAFF. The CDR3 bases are TGTGCCAGCAGTCCCGGGACAGGGAGGGAAGCGGCTTTCTTT.

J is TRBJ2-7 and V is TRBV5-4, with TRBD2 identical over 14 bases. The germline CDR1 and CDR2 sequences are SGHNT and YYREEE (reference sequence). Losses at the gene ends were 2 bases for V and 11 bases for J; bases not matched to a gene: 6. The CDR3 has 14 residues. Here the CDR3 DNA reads TGTGCCAGCAGCTTCCCCGGGACTAGCGGGAGTAAGTACTTC. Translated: CASSFPGTSGSKYF.

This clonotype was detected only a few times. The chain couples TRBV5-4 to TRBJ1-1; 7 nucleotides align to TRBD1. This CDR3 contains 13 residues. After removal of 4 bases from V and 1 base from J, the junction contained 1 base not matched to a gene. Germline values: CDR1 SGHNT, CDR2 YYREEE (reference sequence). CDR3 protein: CASSGTANTEAFF. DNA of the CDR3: TGTGCCAGCAGCGGGACAGCGAACACTGAAGCTTTCTTT.

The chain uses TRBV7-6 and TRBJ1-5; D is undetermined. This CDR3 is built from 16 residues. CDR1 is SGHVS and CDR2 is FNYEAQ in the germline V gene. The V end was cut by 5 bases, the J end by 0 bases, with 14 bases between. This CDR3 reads CASSIGGGDSNQPQHF. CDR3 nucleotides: TGTGCCAGCAGCATCGGCGGCGGCGATAGCAATCAGCCCCAGCATTTT.